The 29 T cell receptor beta chains in this list originate from one sample, sequenced in a study of blood T cell repertoires in COVID-19. Produced via immunoSEQ multiplex PCR; TCRdb's table is partial and in-frame only. This table holds some 270,000 clones, roughly 89% found once. The source material was peripheral blood. The receptors shown here come from a woman between 35 and 50 years old who had recovered from COVID-19.

The CDR3 protein is CASSSQGSTDTQYF. The CDR3 bases are TGCGCCAGCAGCTCTCAGGGGAGCACAGATACGCAGTATTTT. The chain joins TRBV5-1 to TRBJ2-3; the D gene is possibly TRBD1 (6 bases). Per germline, CDR1 SGHRS and CDR2 YFSETQ. CDR3 length: 14 residues. V gave up 3 bases and J gave up 0 bases, with 8 bases separating them.

The gene calls are TRBV4-2 and TRBJ2-5, with D unresolved. The CDR3 length is 13 residues. The V gene lost 4 bases and the J gene lost 2 bases, with 8 bases spanning the gap. Germline assignment: CDR1 LGHNA and CDR2 YNFKEQ. The CDR3 is CASSPPGQETQYF. The CDR3 region has the DNA TGTGCCAGCAGCCCCCCGGGTCAAGAGACCCAGTACTTC.

The V gene is TRBV19, the J gene TRBJ2-3; TRBD2 is a possible D gene (5 bases). Germline loops: CDR1 LNHDA, CDR2 SQIVND (reference sequence). Trimming removed 0 bases from V and 2 bases from J, with 9 bases in between. CDR3 size: 15 residues. The CDR3 is CASSIDGRATDTQYF. CDR3 nucleotide sequence: TGTGCCAGTAGTATAGATGGGCGGGCCACAGATACGCAGTATTTT.

This clone was seen just once. V usage is TRBV15 and J usage is TRBJ2-7, with 8 bases aligning to TRBD1. Germline V CDR1 and CDR2: LNHNV, YYDKDF (reference sequence). The V segment lost 0 bases and the J segment 1 base; nucleotides outside the gene matches: 11. This CDR3 region has 18 residues. CDR3 amino acids: CATSRDWAGGVKSYEQYV. CDR3 nucleotides: TGTGCCACCAGCAGAGATTGGGCAGGGGGCGTTAAATCCTACGAGCAGTACGTC.

This clone was seen only a few times. The chain joins TRBV5-6 to TRBJ1-1; maybe TRBD1 (5 bases). In germline, CDR1 is SGHDT, CDR2 YYEEEE. This CDR3 is built from 11 residues. V was pared by 3 bases and J by 10 bases, with 10 bases between. DNA of the CDR3: TGTGCCAGCAGCTGGGGCGGGAGAGCTTTCTTT. Residues: CASSWGGRAFF. The whole variable domain, remainder taken from reference TRBV5-6 and TRBJ1-1, is DAGVTQSPTHLIKTRGQQVTLRCSPKSGHDTVSWYQQALGQGPQFIFQYYEEEERQRGNFPDRFSGHQFPNYSSELNVNALLLGDSALYLCASSWGGRAFFGQGTRLTVV.

The chain joins TRBV25-1 to TRBJ1-2; D gene uncertain. The CDR3 runs 12 residues. Trimming took 8 bases from V and 8 from J, leaving 15 bases between them. CDR1 and CDR2 (germline): MGHDK, SYGVNS. CDR3 bases: TGTGCCAGCCAACGGGAGGGCGGCGGCTACACCTTC. It codes for CASQREGGGYTF.

This sequence joins TRBV5-1 and TRBJ2-2; TRBD1 aligns across 10 bases. Germline V gene sequence: CDR1 SGHRS, CDR2 YFSETQ. The CDR3 contains 15 residues. V lost 7 bases to trimming and J lost 7 bases; unmatched junction nucleotides: 10. The CDR3 is CASSERQGADGELFF. The CDR3 nucleotides read TGCGCCAGCTCGGAGAGACAGGGGGCGGACGGGGAGCTGTTTTTT.

The gene calls are TRBV24-1 and TRBJ1-5; D call uncertain. This CDR3 has 12 residues. The V gene lost 12 bases and the J gene lost 3 bases, with 11 bases spanning the gap. Germline lookup yields CDR1 KGHDR and CDR2 SFDVKD. The CDR3 DNA is TGTGCCGTGGGCCAAGACAATCAGCCCCAGCATTTT. Translating gives CAVGQDNQPQHF.

The chain links TRBV4-1 to TRBJ1-2, with D maybe TRBD1 (5 bases). The V gene lost 2 bases and the J gene lost 8 bases, with 24 bases spanning the gap. From germline, CDR1 is MGHRA and CDR2 YSYEKL. This CDR3 spans 17 amino acids. In DNA form, the CDR3 reads TGCGCCAGCAGCCAACCCCTAGTTAGGGGCCCCAAGGGGGGCTACACCTTC. Translated, it gives CASSQPLVRGPKGGYTF.

The chain employs TRBV2 and TRBJ2-3; D remains unclear. The V end lost 6 bases, the J end lost 2 bases, and 3 bases lay between the germline ends. CDR3 length equals 11 residues. Germline-derived CDR1 and CDR2 are SNHLY and FYNNEI. This CDR3 reads CASSNTDTQYF. The CDR3 DNA is TGTGCCAGCAGCAACACAGATACGCAGTATTTT.

The chain links TRBV11-2 to TRBJ1-3, with 8 bases lining up with TRBD1. The ends lost 5 bases at V and 0 bases at J; junction bases unmatched: 6. The germline V gene encodes CDR1 SGHAT and CDR2 FQNNGV. The CDR3 has 16 amino acids. DNA of the CDR3: TGTGCCAGCAGCACACGGACAGGGCCCTCTGGAAACACCATATATTTT. Protein product: CASSTRTGPSGNTIYF.

V usage is TRBV7-2 and J usage is TRBJ2-1, with 7 bases matching TRBD2. CDR3 length equals 16 residues. The V gene's germline CDR1 is SGHTA and CDR2 FQGNSA. Unmatched junction bases numbered 11, after V lost 5 bases and J lost 4 bases. DNA for the CDR3: TGTGCCAGCAGCATCTCCCACAGCGGGGCGTACAATGAGCAGTTCTTC. This codes for CASSISHSGAYNEQFF. Complete variable domain (other parts from reference TRBV7-2 and TRBJ2-1): GAGVSQSPSNKVTEKGKDVELRCDPISGHTALYWYRQSLGQGLEFLIYFQGNSAPDKSGLPSDRFSAERTGGSVSTLTIQRTQQEDSAVYLCASSISHSGAYNEQFFGPGTRLTVL.

This clone was recorded once. The V call is TRBV28, the J call TRBJ2-7; TRBD2 agrees at 7 bases. Germline loops: CDR1 MDHEN, CDR2 SYDVKM. The ends lost 5 bases at V and 7 bases at J; junction bases unmatched: 17. The CDR3 runs 16 residues. The CDR3 DNA reads as TGTGCCAGCAGTCAATACACGGGGGGTGGGTTCCTGGAGCAGTACTTC. Its protein product is CASSQYTGGGFLEQYF.

This rearrangement joins TRBV10-1 to TRBJ2-3; D not certain. V lost 3 bases, J lost 3 bases, and 7 bases lay in between. This CDR3 has 13 amino acids. Germline CDR1 WNHNN, CDR2 SYGVQD (reference sequence). DNA for the CDR3: TGCGCCAGCAGTGACCTACAGACAGATACGCAGTATTTT. Its translation is CASSDLQTDTQYF.

This clone has more than one count but fewer than ten. This chain joins TRBV12-1 and TRBJ2-1; the D call in the table, TRBD2, was not verified against the DNA. TRBV12-1 is flagged as a pseudogene. The CDR3 has 16 amino acids. The CDR3 here is CASSFGLDLAGREQFF. The CDR3 nucleotides read TGTGCCAGCAGCTTTGGATTAGACCTGGCGGGAAGGGAGCAGTTCTTC.

The chain employs TRBV5-6 and TRBJ2-1; the match to TRBD1 covers 8 bases. The CDR3 is 18 residues long. CDR1 SGHDT and CDR2 YYEEEE come from the germline V gene. The J segment lost 6 bases and the V segment lost 4 bases, leaving 18 bases of the junction unmatched. Written as DNA, the CDR3 is TGTGCCAGCAGCCCGTCGGGACAGGCAAACCGACCACCCAATGAGCAGTTCTTC. Its protein is CASSPSGQANRPPNEQFF.

The chain employs TRBV7-8 and TRBJ2-1; possibly TRBD1 for D (6 bases). The CDR3 contains 16 residues. V lost 5 bases, J lost 4 bases, and 18 bases lay in between. CDR1 and CDR2 from the germline V gene are SGHVS and FQNEAQ. The CDR3 DNA follows: TGTGCCAGCAGCGCCGTATTCAGGGGTAGATACAATGAGCAGTTCTTC. Protein sequence: CASSAVFRGRYNEQFF. The full variable domain, rest sourced from reference TRBV7-8 and TRBJ2-1, is GAGVSQSPRYKVAKRGQDVALRCDPISGHVSLFWYQQALGQGPEFLTYFQNEAQLDKSGLPSDRFFAERPEGSVSTLKIQRTQQEDSAVYLCASSAVFRGRYNEQFFGPGTRLTVL.

This rearrangement joins TRBV5-6 to TRBJ2-7; TRBD2 matches at 10 bases. CDR3 size: 14 residues. V lost 4 bases, J lost 2 bases, and 3 bases stayed unmatched. Germline V gene lookup returns CDR1 SGHDT and CDR2 YYEEEE. As DNA, the CDR3 is TGTGCCAGCAGCGAGCGGGGGGGAACCTACGAGCAGTACTTC. Residues: CASSERGGTYEQYF.

This clone was seen only once. The chain joins TRBV6-5 to TRBJ2-3, with D possibly matching TRBD1 (5 bases). The CDR3 has 13 amino acids. The germline V and J ends were trimmed by 7 bases and 0 bases, with 8 bases remaining between them. The germline V gene has CDR1 MNHEY and CDR2 SVGAGI. CDR3 sequence (DNA): TGTGCCAGCAAATCAGGGAGCACAGATACGCAGTATTTT. It is translated as CASKSGSTDTQYF.

The chain has TRBV10-2 and TRBJ2-1, with D unclear. V shed 0 bases and J shed 5 bases, with 11 bases lying between them. Germline V gene sequence: CDR1 WSHSY, CDR2 SAAADI. The CDR3 is 15 residues long. The CDR3 is CASSESISLNNEQFF. For the CDR3, the DNA is TGCGCCAGCAGTGAGTCTATTAGTCTAAACAATGAGCAGTTCTTC.

The chain links TRBV7-9 to TRBJ2-2; D unclear. The CDR3 contains 15 residues. V was clipped by 2 bases and J by 4 bases, with 11 bases between them. Per germline, CDR1 SEHNR and CDR2 FQNEAQ (reference sequence). CDR3 nucleotides: TGTGCCAGCAGCTTATTGTCGTCAGGCACCGGGGAGCTGTTTTTT. It encodes CASSLLSSGTGELFF.

The rearrangement uses TRBV6-2 or TRBV6-3 and TRBJ1-2; 10 positions match TRBD1. Germline CDR1 MNHEY, CDR2 SVGEGT. The V gene end was trimmed by 5 bases and the J gene end by 5 bases; junction bases not matched to a gene: 5. This CDR3 is 14 amino acids long. CDR3 sequence (DNA): TGTGCCAGCAGTCCGAGGGACAGGGGTTATGGCTACACCTTC. The encoded protein is CASSPRDRGYGYTF.

The chain is built from TRBV2 and TRBJ2-5; 9 nucleotides match TRBD1. Trimming at V came to 8 bases and at J to 4 bases, leaving 5 bases not matched to a gene. CDR1 is SNHLY and CDR2 is FYNNEI in the germline V gene. This CDR3 comprises 13 residues. CDR3 loop: CASVGQGPETQYF. The DNA of the CDR3 is TGTGCCAGCGTAGGACAGGGGCCAGAGACCCAGTACTTC.

The chain joins TRBV9 to TRBJ1-4, with TRBD1 matching over 7 bases. In germline, CDR1 is SGDLS, CDR2 YYNGEE. The J segment lost 5 bases and the V segment lost 2 bases, leaving 9 bases of the junction unmatched. This CDR3 region has 16 residues. The CDR3 protein is CASSVSLAGQNEKLFF. The CDR3 DNA reads TGTGCCAGCAGCGTTTCTTTAGCGGGACAGAATGAAAAACTGTTTTTT.

The V and J genes are TRBV4-2 and TRBJ1-5; TRBD1 aligns across 8 bases. The CDR3 consists of 16 residues. Trimming took 2 bases from V and 4 from J; bases not matched to a gene: 7. Per the germline V gene, CDR1 is LGHNA and CDR2 is YNFKEQ. The CDR3 loop reads CASSQSKDRVNQPQHF. DNA for the CDR3: TGTGCCAGCAGCCAATCAAAGGACAGGGTTAATCAGCCCCAGCATTTT.

V usage is TRBV29-1 and J usage is TRBJ2-6; 7 bases align to TRBD1. The V segment lost 5 bases and the J segment 0 bases; nucleotides outside the gene matches: 7. From germline, CDR1 is SQVTM and CDR2 ANQGSEA. This CDR3 contains 16 residues. The chain's CDR3 is CSVSSDRSSGANVLTF. CDR3 sequence (DNA): TGCAGCGTTTCATCGGACAGGTCCTCTGGGGCCAACGTCCTGACTTTC. The variable domain in full, completed from reference TRBV29-1 and TRBJ2-6, reads SAVISQKPSRDICQRGTSLTIQCQVDSQVTMMFWYRQQPGQSLTLIATANQGSEATYESGFVIDKFPISRPNLTFSTLTVSNMSPEDSSIYLCSVSSDRSSGANVLTFGAGSRLTVL.

This clone appeared once. The rearrangement joins TRBV5-1 to TRBJ2-3; 14 nucleotides agree with TRBD2. The V segment lost 4 bases and the J segment 5 bases; nucleotides outside the gene matches: 6. Germline lookup yields CDR1 SGHRS and CDR2 YFSETQ. CDR3 length: 16 amino acids. CDR3 nucleotide sequence: TGCGCCAGCAGCCGAAGGGGACTAGCGGGGGAAGATACGCAGTATTTT. Translating it yields CASSRRGLAGEDTQYF.

V gene TRBV14 combines with J gene TRBJ1-1; D gene unclear. CDR1 and CDR2 from the germline V gene are SGHDN and FVKESK. The CDR3 has 17 amino acids. Trimming took 4 bases from V and 0 from J, leaving 18 bases between them. CDR3 DNA: TGTGCCAGCAGCCCCGGCGGAGCAGCCGGTATGAACACTGAAGCTTTCTTT. As protein: CASSPGGAAGMNTEAFF.

This clone was found once. This rearrangement joins TRBV6-5 to TRBJ1-3; tentative D call: TRBD1 (6 bases). V was clipped by 9 bases and J by 7 bases, with 10 bases between them. The CDR3 consists of 11 residues. In germline, CDR1 is MNHEY, CDR2 SVGAGI. CDR3 nucleotides: TGTGCCAGTTCAGGGGCGAACACCATATATTTT. It specifies CASSGANTIYF.